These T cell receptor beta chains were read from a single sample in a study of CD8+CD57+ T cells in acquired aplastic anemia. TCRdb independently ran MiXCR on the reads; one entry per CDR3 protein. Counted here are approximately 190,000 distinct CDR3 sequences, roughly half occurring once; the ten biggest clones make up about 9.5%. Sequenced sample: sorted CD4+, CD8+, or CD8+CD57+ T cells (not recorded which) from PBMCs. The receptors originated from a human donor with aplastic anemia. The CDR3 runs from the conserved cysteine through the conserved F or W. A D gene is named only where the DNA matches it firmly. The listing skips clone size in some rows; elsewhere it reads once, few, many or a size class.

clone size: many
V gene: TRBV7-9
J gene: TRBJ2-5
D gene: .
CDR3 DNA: TGTGCCAGCAGCTTAGAACAGGGTGTCGGAGAGACCCAGTACTTC
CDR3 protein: CASSLEQGVGETQYF

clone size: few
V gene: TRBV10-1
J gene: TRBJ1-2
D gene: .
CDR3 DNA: TGCGCCAGCAGTGAGCGAGACAGCCAACTCTATGGCTACACCTTC
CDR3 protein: CASSERDSQLYGYTF

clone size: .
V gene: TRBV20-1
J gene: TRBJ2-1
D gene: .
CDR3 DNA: TGCAGTGCCACCACTTCCCGGGAGCACAATGAGCGGTTCTTC
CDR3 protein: CSATTSREHNERFF

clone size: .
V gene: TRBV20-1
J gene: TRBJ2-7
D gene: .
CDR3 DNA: TGCAGTGCTAGCCCTGGGAACTCCTACGAGCAGTACTTC
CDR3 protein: CSASPGNSYEQYF

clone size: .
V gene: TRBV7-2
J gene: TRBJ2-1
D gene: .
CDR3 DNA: TGTGCCAGCAGCTTGGCCCGGGCACCTTACAATGAGCAGTTCTTC
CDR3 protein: CASSLARAPYNEQFF

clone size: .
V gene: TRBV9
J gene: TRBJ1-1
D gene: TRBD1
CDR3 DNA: TGTGCCATCAGTGAGGGACAGGGGAACACTGAAGCTTTCTTT
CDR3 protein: CAISEGQGNTEAFF

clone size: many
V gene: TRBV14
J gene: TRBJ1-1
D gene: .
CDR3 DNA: TGTGCCAGCAGCCAAGATTTTAGGGGAGCTTTCTTT
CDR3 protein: CASSQDFRGAFF

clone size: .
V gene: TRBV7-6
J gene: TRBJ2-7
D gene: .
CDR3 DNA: TGTGCCAGCAGCCCGTTAGGGACCAACGAGCAGTGCTTC
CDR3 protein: CASSPLGTNEQCF

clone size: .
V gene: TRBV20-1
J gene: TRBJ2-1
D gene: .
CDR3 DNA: TGCAGTGCTAGAGATCCAGGGGTGAGCTCCTACGAGCAGTTCTTC
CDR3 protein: CSARDPGVSSYEQFF

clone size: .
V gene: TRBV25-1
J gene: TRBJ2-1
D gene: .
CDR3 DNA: TGTGCCAGCAGTGAATGGAGAGGGACGGTCTTC
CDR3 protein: CASSEWRGTVF

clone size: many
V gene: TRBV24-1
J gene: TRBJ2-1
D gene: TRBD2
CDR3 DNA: TGTGCCACCAGTGACCAGACCCGAGGGACTAGCTGGGGTGAGCAGTTCTTC
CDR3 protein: CATSDQTRGTSWGEQFF

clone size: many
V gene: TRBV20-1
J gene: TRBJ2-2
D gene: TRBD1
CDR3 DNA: TGCAGTGCTCAAATTACCGGGACAGGGGCGCTGTTTTTT
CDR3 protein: CSAQITGTGALFF

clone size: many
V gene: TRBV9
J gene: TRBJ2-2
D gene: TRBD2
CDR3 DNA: TGTGCCAGCAGCGCTGGACTAGCGGCTTACACCGGGGAGCTGTTTTTT
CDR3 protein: CASSAGLAAYTGELFF

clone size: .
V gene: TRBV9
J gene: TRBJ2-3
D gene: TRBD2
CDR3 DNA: TGTGCCGCGGGAGGACCCACAGATACGCAGTATTTT
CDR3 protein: CAAGGPTDTQYF

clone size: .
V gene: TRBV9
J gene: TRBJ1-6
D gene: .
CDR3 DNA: TGTGCCAGCAGCGACAGGGAAAGTGGACATTCACCCCTCCACTTT
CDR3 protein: CASSDRESGHSPLHF